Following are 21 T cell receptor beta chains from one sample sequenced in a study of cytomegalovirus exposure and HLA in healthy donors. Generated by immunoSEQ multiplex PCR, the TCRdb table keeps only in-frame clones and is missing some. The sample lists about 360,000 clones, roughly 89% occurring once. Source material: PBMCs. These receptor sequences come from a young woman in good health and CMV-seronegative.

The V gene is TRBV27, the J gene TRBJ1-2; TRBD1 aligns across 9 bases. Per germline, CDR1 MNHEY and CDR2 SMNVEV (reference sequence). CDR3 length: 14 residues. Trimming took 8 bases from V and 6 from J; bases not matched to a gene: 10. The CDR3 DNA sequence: TGTGCCAGCGCCGGGACAGGGTTGTTGCATGGCTACACCTTC. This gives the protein CASAGTGLLHGYTF.

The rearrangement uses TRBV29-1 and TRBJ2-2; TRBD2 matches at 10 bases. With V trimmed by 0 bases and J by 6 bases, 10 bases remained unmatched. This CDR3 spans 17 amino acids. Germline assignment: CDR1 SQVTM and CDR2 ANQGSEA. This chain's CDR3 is CSVEDFTSGMFPGELFF. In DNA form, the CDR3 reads TGCAGCGTTGAAGACTTCACTAGCGGGATGTTTCCCGGGGAGCTGTTTTTT.

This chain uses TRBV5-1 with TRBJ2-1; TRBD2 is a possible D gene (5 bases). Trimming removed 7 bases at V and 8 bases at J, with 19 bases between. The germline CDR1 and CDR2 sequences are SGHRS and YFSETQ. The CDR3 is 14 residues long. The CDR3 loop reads CASASGISGDEQFF. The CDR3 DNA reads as TGCGCCAGCGCCTCGGGGATTTCTGGCGATGAGCAGTTCTTC.

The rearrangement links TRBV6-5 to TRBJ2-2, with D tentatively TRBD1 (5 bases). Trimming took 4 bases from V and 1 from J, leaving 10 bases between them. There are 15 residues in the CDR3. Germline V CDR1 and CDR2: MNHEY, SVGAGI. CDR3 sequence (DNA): TGTGCCAGCAGTTCCAGACAGCGGAACACCGGGGAGCTGTTTTTT. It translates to CASSSRQRNTGELFF.

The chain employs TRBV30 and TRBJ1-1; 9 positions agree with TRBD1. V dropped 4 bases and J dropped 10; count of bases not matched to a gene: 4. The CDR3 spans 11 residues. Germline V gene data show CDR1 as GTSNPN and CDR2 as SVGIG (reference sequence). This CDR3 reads CAWTYRGPAFF. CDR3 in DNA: TGTGCCTGGACATACAGGGGGCCAGCTTTCTTT.

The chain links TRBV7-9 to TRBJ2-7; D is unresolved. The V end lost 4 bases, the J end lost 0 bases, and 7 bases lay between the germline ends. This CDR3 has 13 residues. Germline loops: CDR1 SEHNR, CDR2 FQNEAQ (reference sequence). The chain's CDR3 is CASSSLISYEQYF. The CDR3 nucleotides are TGTGCCAGCAGCTCACTGATCTCCTACGAGCAGTACTTC.

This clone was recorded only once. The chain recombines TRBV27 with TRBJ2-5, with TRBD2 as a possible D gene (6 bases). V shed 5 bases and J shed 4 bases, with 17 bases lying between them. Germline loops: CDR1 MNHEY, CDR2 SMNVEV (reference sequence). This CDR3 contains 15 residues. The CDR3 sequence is CASSPFGGIIETQYF. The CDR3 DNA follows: TGTGCCAGCAGTCCCTTTGGGGGGATAATAGAGACCCAGTACTTC.

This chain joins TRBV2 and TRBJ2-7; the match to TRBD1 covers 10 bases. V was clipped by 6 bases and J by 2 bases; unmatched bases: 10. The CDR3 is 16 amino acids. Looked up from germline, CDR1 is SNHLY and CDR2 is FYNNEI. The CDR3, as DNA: TGTGCCAGCAGAGCTTACCGGGACAGGGGAACCTACGAGCAGTACTTC. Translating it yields CASRAYRDRGTYEQYF.

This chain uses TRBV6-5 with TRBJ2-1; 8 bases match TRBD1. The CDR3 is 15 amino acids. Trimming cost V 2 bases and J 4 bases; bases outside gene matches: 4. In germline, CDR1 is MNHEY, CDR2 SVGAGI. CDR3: CASSYRQGIYNEQFF. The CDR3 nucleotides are TGTGCCAGCAGTTACAGACAGGGGATTTACAATGAGCAGTTCTTC.

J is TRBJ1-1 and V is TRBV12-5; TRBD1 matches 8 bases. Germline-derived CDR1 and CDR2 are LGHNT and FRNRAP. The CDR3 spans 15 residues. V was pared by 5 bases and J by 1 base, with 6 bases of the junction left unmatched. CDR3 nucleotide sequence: TGTGCTAGTGGTCTCGACGGGACAGGGAACACTGAAGCTTTCTTT. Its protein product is CASGLDGTGNTEAFF.

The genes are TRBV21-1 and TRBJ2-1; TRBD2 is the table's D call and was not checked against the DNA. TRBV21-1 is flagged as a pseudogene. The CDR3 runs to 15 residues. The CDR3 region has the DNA TGTGCCAGCAGGACTAGCGGGAGTGTTAATGGTGAGCAGTTCTTC. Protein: CASRTSGSVNGEQFF.

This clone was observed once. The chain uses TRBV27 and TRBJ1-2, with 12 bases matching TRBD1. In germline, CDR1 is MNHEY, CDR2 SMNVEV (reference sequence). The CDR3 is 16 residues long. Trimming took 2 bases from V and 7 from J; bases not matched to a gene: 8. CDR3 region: CASSLLGTGGRSGYTF. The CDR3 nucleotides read TGTGCCAGCAGTTTACTTGGGACAGGGGGCAGGAGTGGCTACACCTTC.

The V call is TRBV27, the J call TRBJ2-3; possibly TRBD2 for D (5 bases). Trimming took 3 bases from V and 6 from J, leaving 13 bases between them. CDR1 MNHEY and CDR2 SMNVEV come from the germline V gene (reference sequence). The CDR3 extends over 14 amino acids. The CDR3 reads CASSFGLAGDTQYF. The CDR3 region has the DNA TGTGCCAGCAGTTTTGGGCTAGCCGGGGATACGCAGTATTTT.

The CDR3 nucleotides are TGCGCCAGCAGCTCGCGCGGGGGGGTAAACACTGAAGCTTTCTTT. This translates into CASSSRGGVNTEAFF. The V call is TRBV5-1, the J call TRBJ1-1; TRBD1 is a possible D gene (5 bases). Germline V CDR1 and CDR2: SGHRS, YFSETQ. V lost 3 bases and J 2 bases, leaving 14 bases between the germline ends. The CDR3 length is 15 residues. The variable domain in full, with the rest retrieved from reference TRBV5-1 and TRBJ1-1, is KAGVTQTPRYLIKTRGQQVTLSCSPISGHRSVSWYQQTPGQGLQFLFEYFSETQRNKGNFPGRFSGRQFSNSRSEMNVSTLELGDSALYLCASSSRGGVNTEAFFGQGTRLTVV.

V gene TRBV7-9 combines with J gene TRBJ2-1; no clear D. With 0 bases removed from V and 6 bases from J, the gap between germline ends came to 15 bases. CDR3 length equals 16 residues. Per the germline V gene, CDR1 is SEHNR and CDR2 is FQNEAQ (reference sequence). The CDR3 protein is CASSLAGHFPSNEQFF. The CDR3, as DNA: TGTGCCAGCAGCTTAGCTGGCCATTTCCCCTCCAATGAGCAGTTCTTC.

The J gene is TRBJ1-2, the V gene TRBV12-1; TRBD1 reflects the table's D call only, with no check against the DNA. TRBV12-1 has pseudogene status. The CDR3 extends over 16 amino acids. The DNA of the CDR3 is TGTGCCAGCAGCTTTGGACGACAGGGGGCTTGGGTTGGCTACACCTTC. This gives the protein CASSFGRQGAWVGYTF.

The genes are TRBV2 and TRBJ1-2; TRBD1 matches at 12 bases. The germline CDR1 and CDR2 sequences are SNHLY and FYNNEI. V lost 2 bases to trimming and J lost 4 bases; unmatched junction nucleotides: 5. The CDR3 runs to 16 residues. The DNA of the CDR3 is TGTGCCAGCAGTGAAAGAGGGACAGGGGGCTTCTATGGCTACACCTTC. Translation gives CASSERGTGGFYGYTF.

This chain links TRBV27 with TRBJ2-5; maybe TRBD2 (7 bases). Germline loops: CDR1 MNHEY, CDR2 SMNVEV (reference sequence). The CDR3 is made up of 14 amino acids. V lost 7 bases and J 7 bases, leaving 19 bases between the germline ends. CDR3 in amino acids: CASNPVGGGVTQYF. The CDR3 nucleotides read TGTGCCAGCAACCCCGTAGGGGGGGGAGTGACCCAGTACTTC.

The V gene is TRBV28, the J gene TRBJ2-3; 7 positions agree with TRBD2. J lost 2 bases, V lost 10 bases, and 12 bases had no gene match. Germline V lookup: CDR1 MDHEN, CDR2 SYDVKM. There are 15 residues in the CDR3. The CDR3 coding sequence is TGTGCCACCCATCTCCGCGGGAGACCCACAGATACGCAGTATTTT. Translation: CATHLRGRPTDTQYF.

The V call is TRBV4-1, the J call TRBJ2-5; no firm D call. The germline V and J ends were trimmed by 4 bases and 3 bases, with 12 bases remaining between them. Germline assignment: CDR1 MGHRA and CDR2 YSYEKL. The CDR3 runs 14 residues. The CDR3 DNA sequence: TGCGCCAGCAGCCCCCGAGTCGTGAAAGAGACCCAGTACTTC. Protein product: CASSPRVVKETQYF.

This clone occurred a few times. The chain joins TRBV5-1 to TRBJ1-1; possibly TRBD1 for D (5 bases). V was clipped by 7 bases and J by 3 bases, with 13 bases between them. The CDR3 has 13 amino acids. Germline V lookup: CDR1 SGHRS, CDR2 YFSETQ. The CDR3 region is CASRSTGDTEAFF. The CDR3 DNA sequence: TGCGCCAGCCGCTCCACAGGTGACACTGAAGCTTTCTTT.